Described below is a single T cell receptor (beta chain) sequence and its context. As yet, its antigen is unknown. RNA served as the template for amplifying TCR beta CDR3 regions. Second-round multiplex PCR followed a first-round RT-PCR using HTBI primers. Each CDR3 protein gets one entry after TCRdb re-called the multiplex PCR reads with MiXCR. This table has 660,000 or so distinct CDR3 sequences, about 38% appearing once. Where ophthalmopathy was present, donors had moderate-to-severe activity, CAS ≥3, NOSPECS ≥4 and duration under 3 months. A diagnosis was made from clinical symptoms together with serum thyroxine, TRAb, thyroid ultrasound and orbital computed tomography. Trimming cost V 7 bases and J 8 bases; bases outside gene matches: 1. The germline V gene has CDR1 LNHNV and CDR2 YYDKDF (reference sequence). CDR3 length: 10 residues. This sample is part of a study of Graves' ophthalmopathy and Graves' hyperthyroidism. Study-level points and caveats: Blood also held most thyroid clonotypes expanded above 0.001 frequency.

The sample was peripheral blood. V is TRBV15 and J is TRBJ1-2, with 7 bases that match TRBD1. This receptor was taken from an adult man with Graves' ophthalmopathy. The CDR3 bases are TGTGCCACCAAGGGACAGGGCTACACCTTC. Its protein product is CATKGQGYTF.